Listed below are T cell receptor beta chains from one sample, sequenced in a study of T cells in Graves' hyperthyroidism and ophthalmopathy. From the multiplex PCR reads, TCRdb called clonotypes with MiXCR, one entry per CDR3 protein. The repertoire holds under 400,000 distinct CDR3 sequences, around 15% seen once, with roughly a fifth in the top ten. The sequenced sample consisted of blood. Receptor source: a woman between 55 and 75 years old with Graves' ophthalmopathy. The CDR3 runs from the conserved cysteine through the conserved F or W. A D gene is named only where the DNA matches it firmly. Size is omitted from some rows. Given values are once, few, many or a class for expanded clones.

j_call clone_size d_call v_call cdr3_nt cdr3_aa
TRBJ1-1 many NA TRBV6-6 TGTGCCAGCAGTTACATACAGATTGAGCCGACGGACACTGAAGCTTTCTTT CASSYIQIEPTDTEAFF
TRBJ2-7 many NA TRBV2 TGTGCCAGCAGTGGGGGGCAGTCTACGGAGCAGTACTTC CASSGGQSTEQYF
TRBJ1-2 NA NA TRBV5-1 TGCGCCAGCAGCTTGTCTCAGGGGACTACCGGGGGCTACACCTTC CASSLSQGTTGGYTF
TRBJ1-2 many NA TRBV4-1 TGCGCCAGCAGCCAAGGGGCAGGGCTTGGCTATGGCTACACCTTC CASSQGAGLGYGYTF
TRBJ2-1 many TRBD1 TRBV3-1 TGTGCCAGCAGCAAGCCGGGACAGGCCGATGAGCAGTTCTTC CASSKPGQADEQFF
TRBJ2-1 many TRBD2 TRBV20-1 TGCAGTGCCCTAGGACTAGCGGGAAGCTCCTACAATGAGCAGTTCTTC CSALGLAGSSYNEQFF
TRBJ2-5 NA NA TRBV6-1 TGTGCCAGCAGTTATCGCGGGACCCTACAAGAGACCCAGTACTTC CASSYRGTLQETQYF
TRBJ2-1 many NA TRBV15 TGTGCCACCAGCAGAGAGGGGTTGGGTGAGCAGTTCTTC CATSREGLGEQFF
TRBJ2-2 NA NA TRBV18 TGTGCCAGCTCACCTATAGCGGCGAACACCGGGGAGCTGTTTTTT CASSPIAANTGELFF
TRBJ1-5 NA NA TRBV7-3 TGTGCCAGCAGCTTAGTCCGGGACTGGGGGGGGGACAATCAGCCCCAGCATTTT CASSLVRDWGGDNQPQHF
TRBJ2-2 many NA TRBV9 TGTGCCAGCAGCACGCCTAGTTCCGGGGAGCTGTTTTTT CASSTPSSGELFF
TRBJ2-6 few NA TRBV7-9 TGTGCCAGCAGCTCCCCTGGGGGGACTCGAGGGGCCAACGTCCTGACTTTC CASSSPGGTRGANVLTF
TRBJ2-2 few NA TRBV5-1 TGCGCCAGCAGCTTGCTGCAGGGCGGGGCCGGGGAGCTGTTTTTT CASSLLQGGAGELFF
TRBJ2-7 many NA TRBV20-1 TGCAGTGCTAGAGGGGGCGCAGGACAGCAGTACTTC CSARGGAGQQYF
TRBJ1-6 many TRBD1 TRBV5-1 TGCGCCAGCACAACCGGGACAGCTAATTCACCCCTCCACTTT CASTTGTANSPLHF
TRBJ2-7 many TRBD2 TRBV27 TGTGCCAGCAGTAAACAGCGGGGCTACTACGAGCAGTACTTC CASSKQRGYYEQYF
TRBJ2-7 many NA TRBV6-2/TRBV6-3 TGTGCCAGCACCTCTAACCCCTCCGAGCAGTACTTC CASTSNPSEQYF
TRBJ2-7 many NA TRBV7-9 TGTGCCAGCAGCTTAGGGCTCAATGCCTACGAGCAGTACTTC CASSLGLNAYEQYF
TRBJ2-3 many NA TRBV24-1 TGTGCCACCAGTGATTTGCGGCGGGACCGCACAGATACGCAGTATTTT CATSDLRRDRTDTQYF
TRBJ2-2 NA TRBD1 TRBV19 TGTGCCAGTAGTATCCCGGGACAGGGAGGCGGGGAGCTGTTTTTT CASSIPGQGGGELFF
TRBJ1-3 few NA TRBV19 TGTGCCAGTAGAGATGGACGCTTCTCTGGAAACACCATATATTTT CASRDGRFSGNTIYF
TRBJ2-7 many TRBD2 TRBV6-1 TGTGCCAGCAGTACCAGCTGGCGGGAGGGCTACGAGCAGTACTTC CASSTSWREGYEQYF
TRBJ2-7 NA TRBD2 TRBV3-1 TGTGCCAGCAGCCAAGATCGGTGGACTAGCGATTACGAGCAGTACTTC CASSQDRWTSDYEQYF
TRBJ2-2 NA TRBD1 TRBV29-1 TGCAGCGTTGAAGATCTAGGGGACAGGGAGGCGAACACCGGGGAGCTGTTTTTT CSVEDLGDREANTGELFF
TRBJ2-1 NA TRBD2 TRBV5-1 TGCGCCAGCAGCTTAGGGCCCTTAGCGGGAGGCTCCCACAATGAGCAGTTCTTC CASSLGPLAGGSHNEQFF
TRBJ2-1 NA TRBD2 TRBV7-3 TGTGCCAGCAGCCGCGAATGGACTAGCGGCTACAATGAGCAGTTCTTC CASSREWTSGYNEQFF
TRBJ2-6 many NA TRBV11-2 TGTGCCAGCAGCCCCGGACACCGCTCTGGGGCCAACGTCCTGACTTTC CASSPGHRSGANVLTF
TRBJ2-1 many TRBD2 TRBV18 TGTGCCAGCTCACCACGTGCTAGCGGCACCTCCTACAATGAGCAGTTCTTC CASSPRASGTSYNEQFF
TRBJ2-3 many NA TRBV11-2 TGTGCCAGCAGCTTAATTGGACAAAGCACAGATACGCAGTATTTT CASSLIGQSTDTQYF
TRBJ1-4 many NA TRBV20-1 TGCAGTGCTAGAGGAGGAGGATCTAATGAAAAACTGTTTTTT CSARGGGSNEKLFF
TRBJ2-3 NA NA TRBV29-1 TGCAGCTTAAGGGGTCTTCTCCGCGCAGATACGCAGTATTTT CSLRGLLRADTQYF
TRBJ2-1 NA TRBD2 TRBV11-2 TGTGCCAGCAGCAGGAGGACTAGCGGGTCCTACAATGAGCAGTTCTTC CASSRRTSGSYNEQFF
TRBJ1-2 few NA TRBV29-1 TGCAGCGCCGTAGAAGGGGTCGCGGACTATGGCTACACCTTC CSAVEGVADYGYTF
TRBJ2-1 many TRBD2 TRBV2 TGTGCCAGCAGGGCCGGGACTAGCGGAGGAGATGAGCAGTTCTTC CASRAGTSGGDEQFF
TRBJ1-1 many NA TRBV12-3/TRBV12-4 TGTGCCAGCGCCCACTGGGGAGTGAACACTGAAGCTTTCTTT CASAHWGVNTEAFF
TRBJ1-5 NA TRBD1 TRBV10-1 TGCGCCAGCAAACTAGCGGGAGAGGGGGGGACAGATACGCAGCATTTT CASKLAGEGGTDTQHF
TRBJ1-4 NA NA TRBV4-1 TGCGCCAGCAGCCGCCGGGACGGTAATGAAAAACTGTTTTTT CASSRRDGNEKLFF
TRBJ2-7 NA TRBD2 TRBV5-4 TGTGCCAGCAGTTCGGGACTAGCGGCAGGGCAGCAGGTCGAGCAGTACTTC CASSSGLAAGQQVEQYF
TRBJ2-1 few NA TRBV14 TGTGCCAGCAGCCAATCGGACCACTCCTACAATGAGCAGTTCTTC CASSQSDHSYNEQFF
TRBJ2-1 many TRBD2 TRBV20-1 TGCAGTGCTAGAGGGGCTAGCGGGAGGGCCCTTTTGAATGAGCAGTTCTTC CSARGASGRALLNEQFF
TRBJ2-7 many NA TRBV5-6 TGTGCCAGCAGCTCCCTTTCCCAGGGTGGTTCCTACGAGCAGTACTTC CASSSLSQGGSYEQYF
TRBJ2-1 many TRBD2 TRBV20-1 TGCAGCGCTAGGCGACTAGCGGACTCCTACAATGAGCAGTTCTTC CSARRLADSYNEQFF
TRBJ2-3 many TRBD2 TRBV6-1 TGTGCCAGCAGTAAACTAGCGGGACCAAACACAGATACGCAGTATTTT CASSKLAGPNTDTQYF
TRBJ2-6 few NA TRBV24-1 TGTGCCACCAGTGAACCACAGGGCTACTCTGGGGCCAACGTCCTGACTTTC CATSEPQGYSGANVLTF
TRBJ1-5 few TRBD1 TRBV7-8 TGTGCCAGCAGCGCCCGACAGGGATTGGGCAATCAGCCCCAGCATTTT CASSARQGLGNQPQHF
TRBJ1-5 few TRBD1 TRBV20-1 TGCAGTGCTAACGGACAGGGTAGCAATCAGCCCCAGCATTTT CSANGQGSNQPQHF